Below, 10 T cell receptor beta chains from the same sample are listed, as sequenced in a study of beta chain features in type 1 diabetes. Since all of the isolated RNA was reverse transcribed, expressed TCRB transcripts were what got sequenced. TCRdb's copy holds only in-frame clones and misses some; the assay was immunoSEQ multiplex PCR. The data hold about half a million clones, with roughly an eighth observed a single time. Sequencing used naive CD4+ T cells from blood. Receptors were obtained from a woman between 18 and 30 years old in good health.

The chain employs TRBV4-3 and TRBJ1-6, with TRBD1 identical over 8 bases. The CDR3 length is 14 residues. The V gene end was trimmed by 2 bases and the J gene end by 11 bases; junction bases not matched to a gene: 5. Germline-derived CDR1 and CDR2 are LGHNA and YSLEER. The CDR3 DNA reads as TGCGCCAGCAGCCAATGGACAGGGATGCCACCCCTCCACTTT. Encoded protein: CASSQWTGMPPLHF.

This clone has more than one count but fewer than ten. The CDR3 sequence is CASSPAGGAVAFF. In nucleotides, the CDR3 is TGTGCCAGCAGCCCAGCGGGGGGGGCAGTGGCTTTCTTT. V usage is TRBV9 and J usage is TRBJ1-1; maybe TRBD1 (6 bases). CDR1 and CDR2 from the germline V gene are SGDLS and YYNGEE. The CDR3 is made up of 13 amino acids. The germline V and J ends were trimmed by 4 bases and 11 bases, with 18 bases remaining between them.

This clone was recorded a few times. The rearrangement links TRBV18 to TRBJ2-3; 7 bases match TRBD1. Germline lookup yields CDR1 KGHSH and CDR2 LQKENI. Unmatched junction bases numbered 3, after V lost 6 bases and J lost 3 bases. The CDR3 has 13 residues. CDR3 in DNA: TGTGCCAGCTCCGGGACAGAGACAGATACGCAGTATTTT. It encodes CASSGTETDTQYF.

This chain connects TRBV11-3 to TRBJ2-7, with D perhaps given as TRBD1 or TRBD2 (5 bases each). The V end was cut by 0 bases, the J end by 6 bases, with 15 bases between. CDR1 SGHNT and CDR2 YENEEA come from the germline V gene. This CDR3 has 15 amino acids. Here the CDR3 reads CASSLDPGDGSEQYF. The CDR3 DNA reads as TGTGCCAGCAGCTTAGATCCTGGGGACGGCTCCGAGCAGTACTTC.

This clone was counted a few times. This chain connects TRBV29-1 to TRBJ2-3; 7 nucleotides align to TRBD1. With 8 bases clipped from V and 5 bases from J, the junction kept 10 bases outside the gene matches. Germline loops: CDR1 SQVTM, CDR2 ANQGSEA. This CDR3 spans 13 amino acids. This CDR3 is CSLLQGVGDTQYF. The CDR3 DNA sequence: TGCAGCCTTCTCCAGGGGGTGGGAGATACGCAGTATTTT.

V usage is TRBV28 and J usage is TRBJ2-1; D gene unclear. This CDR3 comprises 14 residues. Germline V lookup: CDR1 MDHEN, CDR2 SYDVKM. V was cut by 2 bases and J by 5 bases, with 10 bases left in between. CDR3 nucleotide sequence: TGTGCCAGCAGTTTAAGGGTGGCAGACAATGAGCAGTTCTTC. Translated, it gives CASSLRVADNEQFF.

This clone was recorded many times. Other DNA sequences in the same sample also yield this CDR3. CDR3 protein: CSVVPGNTEAFF. DNA of the CDR3: TGCAGCGTTGTTCCAGGGAACACTGAAGCTTTCTTT. The chain recombines TRBV29-1 with TRBJ1-1; no clear D. Germline loops: CDR1 SQVTM, CDR2 ANQGSEA. The CDR3 is 12 amino acids. The V gene lost 4 bases and the J gene lost 1 base, with 7 bases spanning the gap.

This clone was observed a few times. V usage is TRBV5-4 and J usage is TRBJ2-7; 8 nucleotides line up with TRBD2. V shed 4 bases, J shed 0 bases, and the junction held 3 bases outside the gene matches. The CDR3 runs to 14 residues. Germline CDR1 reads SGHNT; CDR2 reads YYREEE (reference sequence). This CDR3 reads CASSPGLVSYEQYF. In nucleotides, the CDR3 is TGTGCCAGCAGCCCGGGACTAGTCTCCTACGAGCAGTACTTC. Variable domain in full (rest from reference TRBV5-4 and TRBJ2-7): ETGVTQSPTHLIKTRGQQVTLRCSSQSGHNTVSWYQQALGQGPQFIFQYYREEENGRGNFPPRFSGLQFPNYSSELNVNALELDDSALYLCASSPGLVSYEQYFGPGTRLTVT.

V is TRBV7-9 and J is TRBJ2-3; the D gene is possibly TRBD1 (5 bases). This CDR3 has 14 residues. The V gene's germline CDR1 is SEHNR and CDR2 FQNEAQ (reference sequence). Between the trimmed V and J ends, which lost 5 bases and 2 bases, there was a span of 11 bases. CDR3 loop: CASSLGAYTDTQYF. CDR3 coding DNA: TGTGCCAGCAGCCTAGGGGCTTACACAGATACGCAGTATTTT.

This chain's CDR3 is CAWRRPSYEQYF. Here the CDR3 DNA reads TGTGCCTGGAGGAGGCCGTCCTACGAGCAGTACTTC. This rearrangement joins TRBV30 to TRBJ2-7; no definite D call. V was pared by 3 bases and J by 1 base, with 7 bases between. CDR3 size: 12 residues. The V gene's germline CDR1 is GTSNPN and CDR2 SVGIG (reference sequence).